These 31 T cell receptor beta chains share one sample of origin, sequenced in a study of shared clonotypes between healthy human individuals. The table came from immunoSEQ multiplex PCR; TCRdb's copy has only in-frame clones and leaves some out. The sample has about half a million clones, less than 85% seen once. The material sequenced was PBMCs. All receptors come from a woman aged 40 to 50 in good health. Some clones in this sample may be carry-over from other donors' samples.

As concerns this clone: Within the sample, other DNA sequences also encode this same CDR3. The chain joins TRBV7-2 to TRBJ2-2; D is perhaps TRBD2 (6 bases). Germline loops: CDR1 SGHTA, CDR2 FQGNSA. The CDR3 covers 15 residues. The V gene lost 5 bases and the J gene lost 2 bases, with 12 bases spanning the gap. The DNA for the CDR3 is TGTGCCAGCAGCCCCCGACTAGGAAACACCGGGGAGCTGTTTTTT. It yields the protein CASSPRLGNTGELFF.

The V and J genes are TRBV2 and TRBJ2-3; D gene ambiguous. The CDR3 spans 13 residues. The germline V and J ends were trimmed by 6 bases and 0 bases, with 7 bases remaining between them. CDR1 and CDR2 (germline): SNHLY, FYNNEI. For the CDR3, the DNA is TGTGCCAGCAGCATCACTAGCACAGATACGCAGTATTTT. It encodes CASSITSTDTQYF. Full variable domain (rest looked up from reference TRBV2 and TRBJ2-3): EPEVTQTPSHQVTQMGQEVILRCVPISNHLYFYWYRQILGQKVEFLVSFYNNEISEKSEIFDDQFSVERPDGSNFTLKIRSTKLEDSAMYFCASSITSTDTQYFGPGTRLTVL.

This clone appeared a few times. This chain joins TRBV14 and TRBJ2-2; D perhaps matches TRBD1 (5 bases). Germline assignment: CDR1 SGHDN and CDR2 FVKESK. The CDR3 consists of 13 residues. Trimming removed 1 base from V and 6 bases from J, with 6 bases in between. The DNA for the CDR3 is TGTGCCAGCAGCCAAGCAGGGTCCGGGGAGCTGTTTTTT. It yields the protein CASSQAGSGELFF.

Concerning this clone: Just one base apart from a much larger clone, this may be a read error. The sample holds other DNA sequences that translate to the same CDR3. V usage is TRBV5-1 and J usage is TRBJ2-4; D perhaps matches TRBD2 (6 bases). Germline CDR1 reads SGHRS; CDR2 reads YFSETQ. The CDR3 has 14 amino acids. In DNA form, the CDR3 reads TGCGCCAGCAGTTTGGGGGGAGCCAAAAACATTCAGTACTTC. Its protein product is CASSLGGAKNIQYF.

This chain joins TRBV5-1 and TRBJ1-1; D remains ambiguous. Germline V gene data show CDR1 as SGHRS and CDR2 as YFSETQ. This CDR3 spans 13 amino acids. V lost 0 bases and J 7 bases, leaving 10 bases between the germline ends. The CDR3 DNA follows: TGCGCCAGCAGCTTGGACCTTTGGGGTGAAGCTTTCTTT. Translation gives CASSLDLWGEAFF.

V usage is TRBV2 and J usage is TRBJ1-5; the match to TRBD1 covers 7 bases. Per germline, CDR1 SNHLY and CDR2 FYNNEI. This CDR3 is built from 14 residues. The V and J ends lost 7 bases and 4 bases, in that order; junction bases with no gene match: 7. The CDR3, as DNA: TGTGCCAGCAAACCCGGGACAGCTAATCAGCCCCAGCATTTT. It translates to CASKPGTANQPQHF.

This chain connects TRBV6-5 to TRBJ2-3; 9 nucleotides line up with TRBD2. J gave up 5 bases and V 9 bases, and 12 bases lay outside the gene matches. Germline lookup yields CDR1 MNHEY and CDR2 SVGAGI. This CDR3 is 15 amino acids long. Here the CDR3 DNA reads TGTGCCAGTGAGGTAGTAGCGGGAGCCAAAGATACGCAGTATTTT. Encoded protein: CASEVVAGAKDTQYF.

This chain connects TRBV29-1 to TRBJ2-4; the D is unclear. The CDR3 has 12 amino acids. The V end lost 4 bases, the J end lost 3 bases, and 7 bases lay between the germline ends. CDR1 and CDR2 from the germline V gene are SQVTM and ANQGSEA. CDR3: CSVVDVKNIQYF. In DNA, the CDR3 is TGCAGCGTTGTTGACGTCAAAAACATTCAGTACTTC.

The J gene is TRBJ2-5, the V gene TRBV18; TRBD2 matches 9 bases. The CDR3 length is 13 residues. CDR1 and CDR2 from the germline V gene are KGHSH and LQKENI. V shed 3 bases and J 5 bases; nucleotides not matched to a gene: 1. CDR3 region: CASSPTSGETQYF. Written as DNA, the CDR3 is TGTGCCAGCTCACCCACTAGCGGGGAGACCCAGTACTTC. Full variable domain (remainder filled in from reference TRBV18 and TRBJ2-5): NAGVMQNPRHLVRRRGQEARLRCSPMKGHSHVYWYRQLPEEGLKFMVYLQKENIIDESGMPKERFSAEFPKEGPSILRIQQVVRGDSAAYFCASSPTSGETQYFGPGTRLLVL.

The CDR3 DNA sequence: TGTGCCAGCAGCGTAGATAGCCCGGACACCATATATTTT. It specifies CASSVDSPDTIYF. The chain couples TRBV9 to TRBJ1-3; unclear D gene. Germline V gene lookup returns CDR1 SGDLS and CDR2 YYNGEE. The CDR3 extends over 13 amino acids. Between the trimmed V and J ends, which lost 0 bases and 8 bases, there was a span of 9 bases.

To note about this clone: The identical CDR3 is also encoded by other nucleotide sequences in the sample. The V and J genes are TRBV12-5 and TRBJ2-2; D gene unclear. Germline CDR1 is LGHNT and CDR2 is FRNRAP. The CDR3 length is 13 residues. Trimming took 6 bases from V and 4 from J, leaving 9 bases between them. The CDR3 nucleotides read TGTGCTAGTGGCTTAGGTAGCACCGGGGAGCTGTTTTTT. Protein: CASGLGSTGELFF.

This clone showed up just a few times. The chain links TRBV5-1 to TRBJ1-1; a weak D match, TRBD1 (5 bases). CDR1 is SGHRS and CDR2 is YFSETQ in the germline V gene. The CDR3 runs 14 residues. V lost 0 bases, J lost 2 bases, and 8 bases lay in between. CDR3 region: CASSLVDRNTEAFF. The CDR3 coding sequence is TGCGCCAGCAGCTTGGTAGACAGAAACACTGAAGCTTTCTTT.

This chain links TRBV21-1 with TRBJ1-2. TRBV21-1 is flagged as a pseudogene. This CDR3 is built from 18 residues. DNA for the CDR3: TGTGCCAGCAGCAAAGCGCGAACAGGATCCTCGGGAGACTATGGCTACACCTTC. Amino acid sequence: CASSKARTGSSGDYGYTF.

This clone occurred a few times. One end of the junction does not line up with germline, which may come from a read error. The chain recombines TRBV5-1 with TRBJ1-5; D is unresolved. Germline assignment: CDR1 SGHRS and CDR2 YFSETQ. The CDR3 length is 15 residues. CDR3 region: CASSLAGNSDQPQHF. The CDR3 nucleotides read TGCGCCAGCAGCTTGGCCGGAAATAGCGATCAGCCCCAGCATTTT.

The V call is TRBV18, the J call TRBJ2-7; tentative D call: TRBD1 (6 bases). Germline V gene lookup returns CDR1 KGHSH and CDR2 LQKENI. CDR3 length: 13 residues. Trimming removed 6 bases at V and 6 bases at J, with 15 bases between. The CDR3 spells CASSQDRSGEQYF. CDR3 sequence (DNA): TGTGCCAGCTCGCAAGACAGGAGCGGCGAGCAGTACTTC.

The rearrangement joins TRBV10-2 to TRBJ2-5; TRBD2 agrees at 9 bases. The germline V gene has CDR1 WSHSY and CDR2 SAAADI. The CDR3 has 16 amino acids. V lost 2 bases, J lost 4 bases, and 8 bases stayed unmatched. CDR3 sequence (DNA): TGCGCCAGCAGTGAGGGGGTAGCGGGAGTTGGAGAGACCCAGTACTTC. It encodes CASSEGVAGVGETQYF.

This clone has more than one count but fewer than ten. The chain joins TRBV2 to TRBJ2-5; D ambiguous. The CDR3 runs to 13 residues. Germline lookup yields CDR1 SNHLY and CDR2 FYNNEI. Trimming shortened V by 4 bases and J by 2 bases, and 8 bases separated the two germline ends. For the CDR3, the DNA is TGTGCCAGCAGTGTCCGACCTCAAGAGACCCAGTACTTC. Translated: CASSVRPQETQYF. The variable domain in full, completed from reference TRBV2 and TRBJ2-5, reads EPEVTQTPSHQVTQMGQEVILRCVPISNHLYFYWYRQILGQKVEFLVSFYNNEISEKSEIFDDQFSVERPDGSNFTLKIRSTKLEDSAMYFCASSVRPQETQYFGPGTRLLVL.

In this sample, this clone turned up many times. The DNA of the CDR3 is TGTGCCAGCAGTGAAGCGCGAGGGGTCGAGCAGTACTTC. The encoded protein is CASSEARGVEQYF. The chain joins TRBV2 to TRBJ2-7; D tentatively fits TRBD1 or TRBD2 (5 bases each). The germline V gene has CDR1 SNHLY and CDR2 FYNNEI. The V and J ends lost 0 bases and 6 bases respectively, with 9 bases between them. The CDR3 covers 13 residues.

The CDR3 is CAWSQGGEKLFF. The CDR3 DNA follows: TGTGCCTGGAGTCAGGGGGGTGAAAAACTGTTTTTT. The chain combines TRBV30 with TRBJ1-4; 7 positions agree with TRBD1. V dropped 2 bases and J dropped 7; count of bases not matched to a gene: 1. Germline lookup yields CDR1 GTSNPN and CDR2 SVGIG (reference sequence). This CDR3 is 12 amino acids long.

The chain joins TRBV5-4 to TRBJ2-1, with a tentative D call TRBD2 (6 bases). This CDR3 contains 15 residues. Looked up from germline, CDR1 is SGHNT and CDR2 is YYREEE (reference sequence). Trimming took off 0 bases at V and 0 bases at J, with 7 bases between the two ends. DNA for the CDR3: TGTGCCAGCAGCTTGGTGGGGGGCTCCTACAATGAGCAGTTCTTC. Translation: CASSLVGGSYNEQFF.

CDR3 coding DNA: TGTGCCAGCAGTTCAGAGAGGAGTCATACGAATGAGCAGTTCTTC. The encoded protein is CASSSERSHTNEQFF. The chain employs TRBV2 and TRBJ2-1; D not resolved. Germline CDR1 SNHLY, CDR2 FYNNEI. This CDR3 is built from 15 residues. V lost 5 bases to trimming and J lost 7 bases, with 18 bases between them.

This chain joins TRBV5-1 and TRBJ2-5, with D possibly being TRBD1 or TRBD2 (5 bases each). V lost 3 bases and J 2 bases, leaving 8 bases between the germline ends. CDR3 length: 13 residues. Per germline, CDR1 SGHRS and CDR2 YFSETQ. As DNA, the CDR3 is TGCGCCAGCAGCTGGGGGAGTCAAGAGACCCAGTACTTC. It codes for CASSWGSQETQYF.

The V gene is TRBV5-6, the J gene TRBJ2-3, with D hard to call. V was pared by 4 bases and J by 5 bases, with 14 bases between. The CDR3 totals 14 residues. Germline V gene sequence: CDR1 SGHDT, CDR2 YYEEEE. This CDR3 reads CASSLPRRGDTQYF. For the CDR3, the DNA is TGTGCCAGCAGCCTTCCCAGGCGAGGAGATACGCAGTATTTT.

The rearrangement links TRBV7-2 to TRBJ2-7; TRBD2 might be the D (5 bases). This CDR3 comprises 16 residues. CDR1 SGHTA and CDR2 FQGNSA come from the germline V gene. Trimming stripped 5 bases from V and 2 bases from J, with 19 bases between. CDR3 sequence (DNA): TGTGCCAGCAGCACTCCGATATGGACTGTACCCTACGAGCAGTACTTC. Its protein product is CASSTPIWTVPYEQYF.

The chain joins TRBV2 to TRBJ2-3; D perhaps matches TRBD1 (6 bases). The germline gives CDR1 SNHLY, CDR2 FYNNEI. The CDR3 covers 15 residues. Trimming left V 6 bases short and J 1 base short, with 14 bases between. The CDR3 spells CASSAQGLGTDTQYF. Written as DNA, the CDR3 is TGTGCCAGCAGCGCACAGGGTTTGGGCACAGATACGCAGTATTTT.

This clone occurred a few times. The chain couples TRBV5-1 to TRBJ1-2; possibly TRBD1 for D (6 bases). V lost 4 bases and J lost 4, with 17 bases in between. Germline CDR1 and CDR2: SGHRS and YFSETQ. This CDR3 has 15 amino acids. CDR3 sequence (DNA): TGCGCCAGCAGCGATTTTGGGGGGCAGAGCTATGGCTACACCTTC. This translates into CASSDFGGQSYGYTF. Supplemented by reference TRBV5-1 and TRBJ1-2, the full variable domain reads KAGVTQTPRYLIKTRGQQVTLSCSPISGHRSVSWYQQTPGQGLQFLFEYFSETQRNKGNFPGRFSGRQFSNSRSEMNVSTLELGDSALYLCASSDFGGQSYGYTFGSGTRLTVV.

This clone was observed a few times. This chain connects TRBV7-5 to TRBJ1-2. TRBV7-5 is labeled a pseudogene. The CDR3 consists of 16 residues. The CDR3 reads CVRSLFRDWTDYGYTF. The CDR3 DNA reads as TGTGTCAGAAGCCTCTTCCGGGACTGGACGGACTATGGCTACACCTTC.

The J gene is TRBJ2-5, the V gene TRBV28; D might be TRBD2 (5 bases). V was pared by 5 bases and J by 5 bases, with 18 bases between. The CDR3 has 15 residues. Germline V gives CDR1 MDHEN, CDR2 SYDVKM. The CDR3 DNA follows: TGTGCCAGCAGTCGGAGGATTAGGGTTGACGAGACCCAGTACTTC. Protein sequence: CASSRRIRVDETQYF.

The CDR3 DNA follows: TGTGCCAGCAGCAAAGTTAGGCACAGGGTGTCTGGGGCCAACGTCCTGACTTTC. It encodes CASSKVRHRVSGANVLTF. This chain uses TRBV21-1 with TRBJ2-6; TRBD1 is the table's D call and was not checked against the DNA. TRBV21-1 is reported as a pseudogene. The length of the CDR3 is 18 residues.

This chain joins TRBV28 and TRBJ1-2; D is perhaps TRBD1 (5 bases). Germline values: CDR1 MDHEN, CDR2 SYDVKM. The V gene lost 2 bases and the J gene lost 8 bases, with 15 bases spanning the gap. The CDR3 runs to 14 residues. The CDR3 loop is CASSLSPGVGGYTF. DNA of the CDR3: TGTGCCAGCAGTTTAAGCCCGGGGGTAGGAGGCTACACCTTC.

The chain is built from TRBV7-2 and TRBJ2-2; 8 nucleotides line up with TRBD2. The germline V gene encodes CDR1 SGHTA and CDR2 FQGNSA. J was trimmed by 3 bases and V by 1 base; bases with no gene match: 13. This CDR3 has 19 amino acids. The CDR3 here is CASSLGWRIAGRDTGELFF. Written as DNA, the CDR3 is TGTGCCAGCAGCTTAGGTTGGAGGATAGCGGGACGGGACACCGGGGAGCTGTTTTTT.